This is a list of T cell receptor beta chains from one sample in a study of T-cell reconstitution after alpha-beta-depleted transplantation in children. TCRdb re-called the PCR reads through MiXCR, storing one row per CDR3 protein. The profile covers approximately 980,000 distinct CDR3 sequences, with less than 30% appearing a single time and roughly 30% taken by the ten largest. Sequenced here: PBMCs, mostly from graft donor cells, sampled 360 days after TCRalphabeta/CD19-depleted stem cell transplant. These receptors all stem from a boy less than two years old who had a stem cell transplant for SCID, so the T cells may come from the graft donor. The CDR3 runs from the conserved cysteine through the conserved F or W. D genes are given only for firm matches. Size is omitted from some rows. Given values are once, few, many or a class for expanded clones.

.	TRBV24-1	few	TRBJ2-5	CATGQQETQYF	TGTGCCACCGGTCAGCAAGAGACCCAGTACTTC
TRBD2	TRBV9	few	TRBJ2-7	CASRGLGSYEQYF	TGTGCCAGCAGGGGACTAGGGTCCTACGAGCAGTACTTC
.	TRBV5-1	few	TRBJ1-2	CASSLDGQTYGYTF	TGCGCCAGCAGCTTGGATGGACAGACCTATGGCTACACCTTC
.	TRBV7-9	.	TRBJ2-2	CASSLLSAVTGELFF	TGTGCCAGCAGCTTACTTAGCGCGGTCACCGGGGAGCTGTTTTTT
TRBD1	TRBV28	.	TRBJ1-2	CASSYLDRGRGYTF	TGTGCCAGCAGTTATCTGGACAGGGGGCGCGGCTACACCTTC
.	TRBV29-1	.	TRBJ2-7	CSVAVQPSSYEQYF	TGCAGCGTTGCCGTTCAGCCAAGCTCCTACGAGCAGTACTTC
.	TRBV5-1	few	TRBJ2-4	CASNGDRPDIQYF	TGCGCCAGCAATGGAGATCGTCCGGACATTCAGTACTTC
.	TRBV6-2/TRBV6-3	few	TRBJ1-1	CASSYLGQIYTEAFF	TGTGCCAGCAGTTACTTGGGTCAGATCTACACTGAAGCTTTCTTT
.	TRBV11-2	few	TRBJ2-3	CASSPTWASTDTQYF	TGTGCCAGCAGCCCGACCTGGGCTAGCACAGATACGCAGTATTTT
TRBD2	TRBV6-5	.	TRBJ2-3	CASSTRLAGGPRDTQYF	TGTGCCAGCAGTACTCGGCTAGCGGGGGGGCCAAGAGATACGCAGTATTTT
TRBD1	TRBV20-1	few	TRBJ2-7	CSAADRVSSDF	TGCAGTGCTGCGGACAGGGTGAGCAGCGACTTC
.	TRBV5-6	.	TRBJ2-1	CASSSGAWEQFF	TGTGCCAGCAGCTCAGGGGCGTGGGAGCAGTTCTTC
TRBD2	TRBV12-3/TRBV12-4	.	TRBJ2-2	CASSRVGLAGGPGTGELFF	TGTGCCAGCAGCCGTGTCGGACTAGCGGGGGGGCCGGGCACCGGGGAGCTGTTTTTT
TRBD1	TRBV29-1	.	TRBJ2-3	CSVKRYGTGLTDTQYF	TGCAGCGTTAAGCGATACGGGACAGGGCTAACAGATACGCAGTATTTT
TRBD1	TRBV6-5	.	TRBJ2-2	CASSFKRGQGPNTGELFF	TGTGCCAGCAGTTTCAAAAGGGGACAGGGCCCGAACACCGGGGAGCTGTTTTTT
.	TRBV9	few	TRBJ2-7	CASSKSGFYEQYF	TGTGCCAGCAGCAAGTCAGGGTTCTACGAGCAGTACTTC
TRBD1	TRBV5-1	.	TRBJ2-1	CASSLDPFRGQGYNEQFF	TGCGCCAGCAGCTTGGATCCGTTCCGGGGACAGGGGTACAATGAGCAGTTCTTC
.	TRBV12-3/TRBV12-4	few	TRBJ1-5	CASSLWGEYQPQHF	TGTGCCAGCAGTTTATGGGGGGAATATCAGCCCCAGCATTTT
TRBD1	TRBV5-4	.	TRBJ1-1	CASSWGQGNEAFF	TGTGCCAGCAGCTGGGGACAGGGAAATGAAGCTTTCTTT
TRBD2	TRBV6-1	.	TRBJ2-4	CASLLGGGQAKNIQYF	TGTGCCAGCCTACTCGGCGGGGGGCAAGCCAAAAACATTCAGTACTTC
.	TRBV5-1	.	TRBJ1-4	CASSLQDSNEKLFF	TGCGCCAGCAGCTTGCAGGACAGCAATGAAAAACTGTTTTTT
.	TRBV2	few	TRBJ2-5	CASSAGTYQETQYF	TGTGCCAGCAGTGCGGGGACATACCAAGAGACCCAGTACTTC
.	TRBV2	.	TRBJ2-1	CASKGSGFSGDYNEQFF	TGTGCCAGCAAGGGTTCAGGGTTTAGTGGGGACTACAATGAGCAGTTCTTC
.	TRBV6-5	.	TRBJ1-1	CASSYSSRGPEAFF	TGTGCCAGCAGTTACTCAAGCAGGGGCCCTGAAGCTTTCTTT
TRBD1	TRBV4-2	.	TRBJ1-6	CASSPLLGQGSNSPLHF	TGTGCCAGCAGCCCTCTCCTGGGACAGGGGAGTAATTCACCCCTCCACTTT
.	TRBV15	.	TRBJ2-3	CATSSRGPGTDTQYF	TGTGCCACCAGCTCCAGGGGACCCGGCACAGATACGCAGTATTTT
.	TRBV20-1	.	TRBJ2-1	CSAGVLDTYNEQFF	TGCAGTGCTGGAGTACTAGACACCTACAATGAGCAGTTCTTC
.	TRBV6-5	.	TRBJ2-2	CASSYGWSGQNTGELFF	TGTGCCAGCAGTTACGGTTGGTCAGGACAGAACACCGGGGAGCTGTTTTTT
TRBD1	TRBV29-1	few	TRBJ1-1	CSGSTGVNTEAFF	TGCAGCGGGTCGACAGGGGTGAACACTGAAGCTTTCTTT
.	TRBV29-1	once	TRBJ1-1	CSVFRFVTGMNTEAFF	TGCAGCGTTTTCCGTTTTGTTACGGGAATGAACACTGAAGCTTTCTTT
TRBD1	TRBV7-2	few	TRBJ2-7	CASSLGTGAEEQYF	TGTGCCAGCAGCTTAGGGACAGGGGCTGAAGAGCAGTACTTC
.	TRBV5-1	.	TRBJ1-4	CASSLGIQDNEKLFF	TGCGCCAGCAGCCTTGGGATCCAGGATAATGAAAAACTGTTTTTT
.	TRBV20-1	.	TRBJ1-6	CSARAWGGVNSPLHF	TGCAGTGCTAGAGCCTGGGGGGGAGTTAATTCACCCCTCCACTTT
.	TRBV5-1	.	TRBJ2-7	CASSFSVTLRLYEQYF	TGCGCCAGCAGCTTCAGCGTGACCCTCCGTCTGTACGAGCAGTACTTC
TRBD1	TRBV25-1	.	TRBJ2-7	CASSESRYRGEWYEQYF	TGTGCCAGCAGTGAATCTCGGTACAGGGGGGAATGGTACGAGCAGTACTTC
.	TRBV5-1	few	TRBJ2-3	CASSLGSSTRSTDTQYF	TGCGCCAGCAGCTTGGGGTCTAGCACACGTAGCACAGATACGCAGTATTTT
.	TRBV6-2/TRBV6-3	.	TRBJ1-1	CASSYGSVGAAFF	TGTGCCAGCAGTTACGGGTCAGTCGGCGCAGCTTTCTTT
.	TRBV9	.	TRBJ1-3	CASSVEGGDGNTIYF	TGTGCCAGCAGCGTAGAAGGGGGAGATGGAAACACCATATATTTT